This TCR beta chain was sequenced during a study of response to subunit inactivated influenza vaccine. General observations from the study: Each seasonal influenza vaccination, the authors suggested, recruits few new T cells.

This clonotype was counted at least ten times. As yet, its antigen is unknown. One entry per CDR3 protein results from TCRdb running MiXCR on the RT-PCR reads. The sample has more than 200,000 distinct CDR3 sequences; 10% to 15% are singletons. This clonotype was obtained from a man aged 45 to 65 who received an inactivated influenza vaccine. This specimen was non-naive T cells sorted from PBMCs, taken 14 to 15 days before vaccination.

The CDR3 protein is CASSVGGSSYPEQFF. CDR3 nucleotide sequence: TGTGCCAGCAGCGTAGGTGGGAGCTCCTATCCCGAGCAGTTCTTC. This chain links TRBV9 with TRBJ2-1, with a possible D match to TRBD2 (5 bases). This CDR3 contains 15 residues. Germline V lookup: CDR1 SGDLS, CDR2 YYNGEE. V was clipped by 0 bases and J by 10 bases, with 17 bases between them. Combining the CDR3 with reference TRBV9 and TRBJ2-1 gives the whole variable domain DSGVTQTPKHLITATGQRVTLRCSPRSGDLSVYWYQQSLDQGLQFLIQYYNGEERAKGNILERFSAQQFPDLHSELNLSSLELGDSALYFCASSVGGSSYPEQFFGPGTRLTVL.